This record concerns one T cell receptor (beta chain) sequence. This specimen belongs to a study of cytomegalovirus exposure and HLA in healthy donors. V gave up 4 bases and J gave up 4 bases, with 3 bases separating them. The CDR3 is 11 residues long. Germline V gives CDR1 MDHEN, CDR2 SYDVKM. Sequencing was performed with immunoSEQ multiplex PCR; in TCRdb, only in-frame clones are kept and a portion is missing. The data show some 210,000 clones, less than 85% seen once. The TCR was taken from a woman aged 18 to 35 in good health and CMV-seronegative. The sequenced sample consisted of PBMCs. The chain employs TRBV28 and TRBJ2-3; D is ambiguous. The chain's CDR3 is CASSYADTQYF. CDR3 in DNA: TGTGCCAGCAGTTATGCAGATACGCAGTATTTT.